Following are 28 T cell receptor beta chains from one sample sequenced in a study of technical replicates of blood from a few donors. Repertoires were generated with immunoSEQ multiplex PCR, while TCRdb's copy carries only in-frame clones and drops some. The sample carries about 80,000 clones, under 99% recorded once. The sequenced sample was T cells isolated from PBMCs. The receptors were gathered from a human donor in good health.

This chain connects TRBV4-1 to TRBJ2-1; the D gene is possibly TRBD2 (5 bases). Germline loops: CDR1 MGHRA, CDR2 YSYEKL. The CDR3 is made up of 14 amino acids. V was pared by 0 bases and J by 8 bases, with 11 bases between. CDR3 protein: CASSQEREIDEQFF. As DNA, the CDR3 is TGCGCCAGCAGCCAAGAGAGGGAGATAGATGAGCAGTTCTTC.

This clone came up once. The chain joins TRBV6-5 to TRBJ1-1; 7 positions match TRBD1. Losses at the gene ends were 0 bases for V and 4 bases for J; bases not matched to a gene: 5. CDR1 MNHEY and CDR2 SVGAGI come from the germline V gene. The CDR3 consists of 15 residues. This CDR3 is CASSYSTGSGTEAFF. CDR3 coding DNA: TGTGCCAGCAGTTACTCGACAGGGTCCGGCACTGAAGCTTTCTTT.

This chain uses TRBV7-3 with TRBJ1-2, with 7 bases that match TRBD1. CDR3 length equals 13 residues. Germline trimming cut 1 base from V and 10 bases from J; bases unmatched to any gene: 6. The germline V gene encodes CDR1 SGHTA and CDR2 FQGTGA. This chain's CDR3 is CASSLMGQGDYTF. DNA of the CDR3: TGTGCCAGCAGCTTAATGGGGCAGGGGGACTACACCTTC.

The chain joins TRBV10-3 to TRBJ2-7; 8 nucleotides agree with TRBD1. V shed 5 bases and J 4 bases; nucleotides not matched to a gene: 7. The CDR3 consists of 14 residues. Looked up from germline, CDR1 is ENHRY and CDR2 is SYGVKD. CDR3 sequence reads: CAISTNDRGYEQYF. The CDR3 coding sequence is TGTGCCATCAGTACCAATGACAGGGGTTACGAGCAGTACTTC.

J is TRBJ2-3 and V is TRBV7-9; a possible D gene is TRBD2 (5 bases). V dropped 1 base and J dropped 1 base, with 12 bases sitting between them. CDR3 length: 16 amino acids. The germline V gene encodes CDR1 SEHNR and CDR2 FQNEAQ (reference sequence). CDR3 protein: CASSLGSDSRTDTQYF. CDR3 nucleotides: TGTGCCAGCAGCTTAGGTTCGGACTCGCGCACAGATACGCAGTATTTT.

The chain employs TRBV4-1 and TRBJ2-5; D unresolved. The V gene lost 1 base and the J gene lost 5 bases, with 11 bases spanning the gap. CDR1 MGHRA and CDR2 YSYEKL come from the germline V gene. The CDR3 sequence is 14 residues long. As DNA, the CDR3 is TGCGCCAGCAGCCAAGTCGGCGGCGACGAGACCCAGTACTTC. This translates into CASSQVGGDETQYF.

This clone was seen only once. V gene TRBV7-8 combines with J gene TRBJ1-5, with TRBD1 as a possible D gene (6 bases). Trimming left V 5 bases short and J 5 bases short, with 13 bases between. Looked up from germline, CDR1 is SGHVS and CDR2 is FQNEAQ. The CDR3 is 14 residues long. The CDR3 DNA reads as TGTGCCAGCAGCCTATGGACAGAGGATCAGCCCCAGCATTTT. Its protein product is CASSLWTEDQPQHF.

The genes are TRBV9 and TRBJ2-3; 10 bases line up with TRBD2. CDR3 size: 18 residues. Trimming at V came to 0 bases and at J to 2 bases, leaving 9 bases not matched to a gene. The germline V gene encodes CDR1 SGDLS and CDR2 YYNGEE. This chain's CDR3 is CASSVGGRTSGLTDTQYF. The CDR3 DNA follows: TGTGCCAGCAGCGTAGGGGGCCGGACTAGCGGACTCACAGATACGCAGTATTTT.

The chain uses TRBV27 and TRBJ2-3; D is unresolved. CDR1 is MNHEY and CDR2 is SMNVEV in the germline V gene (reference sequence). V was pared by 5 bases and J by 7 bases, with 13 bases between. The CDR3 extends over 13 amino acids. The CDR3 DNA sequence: TGTGCCAGCAGTCCCGCCTTAGCCAATACGCAGTATTTT. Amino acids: CASSPALANTQYF.

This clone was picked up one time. The CDR3 DNA sequence: TGTGCCAGCAGCTTAGGGAGAGAGACCCAGTACTTC. This translates into CASSLGRETQYF. The chain has TRBV7-8 and TRBJ2-5; D is undetermined. The CDR3 extends over 12 amino acids. CDR1 and CDR2 from the germline V gene are SGHVS and FQNEAQ. Trimming removed 1 base from V and 4 bases from J, with 4 bases in between.

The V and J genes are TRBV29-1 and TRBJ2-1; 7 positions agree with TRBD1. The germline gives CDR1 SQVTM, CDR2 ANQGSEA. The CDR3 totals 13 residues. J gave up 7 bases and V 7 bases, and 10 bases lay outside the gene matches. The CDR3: CSATNLTGNEQFF. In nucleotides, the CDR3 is TGCAGCGCTACCAACTTGACAGGGAATGAGCAGTTCTTC.

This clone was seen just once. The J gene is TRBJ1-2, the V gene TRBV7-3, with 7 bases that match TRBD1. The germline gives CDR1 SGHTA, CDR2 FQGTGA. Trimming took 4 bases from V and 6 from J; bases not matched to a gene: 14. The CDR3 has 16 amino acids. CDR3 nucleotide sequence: TGTGCCAGCAGCTATACCGGGACAGCATATCAGGATGGCTACACCTTC. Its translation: CASSYTGTAYQDGYTF.

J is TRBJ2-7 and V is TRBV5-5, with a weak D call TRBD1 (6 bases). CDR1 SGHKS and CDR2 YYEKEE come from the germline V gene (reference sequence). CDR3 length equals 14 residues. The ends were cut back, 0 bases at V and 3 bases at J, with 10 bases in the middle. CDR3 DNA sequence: TGTGCCAGCAGCTTGGTGGGACAATACTACGAGCAGTACTTC. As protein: CASSLVGQYYEQYF.

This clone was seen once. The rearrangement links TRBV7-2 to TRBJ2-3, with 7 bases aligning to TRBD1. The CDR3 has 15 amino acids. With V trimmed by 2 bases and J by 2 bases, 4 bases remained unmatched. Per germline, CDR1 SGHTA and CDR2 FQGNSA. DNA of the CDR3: TGTGCCAGCAGCTTATACGGGACAGACACAGATACGCAGTATTTT. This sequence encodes CASSLYGTDTDTQYF. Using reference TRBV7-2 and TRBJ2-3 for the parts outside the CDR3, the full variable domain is GAGVSQSPSNKVTEKGKDVELRCDPISGHTALYWYRQSLGQGLEFLIYFQGNSAPDKSGLPSDRFSAERTGGSVSTLTIQRTQQEDSAVYLCASSLYGTDTDTQYFGPGTRLTVL.

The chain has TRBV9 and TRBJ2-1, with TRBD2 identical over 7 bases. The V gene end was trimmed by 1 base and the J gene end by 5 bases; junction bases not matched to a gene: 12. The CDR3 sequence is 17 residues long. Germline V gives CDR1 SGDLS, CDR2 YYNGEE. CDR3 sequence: CASSVSVELANHNEQFF. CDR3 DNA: TGTGCCAGCAGCGTAAGCGTTGAACTAGCGAACCACAATGAGCAGTTCTTC.

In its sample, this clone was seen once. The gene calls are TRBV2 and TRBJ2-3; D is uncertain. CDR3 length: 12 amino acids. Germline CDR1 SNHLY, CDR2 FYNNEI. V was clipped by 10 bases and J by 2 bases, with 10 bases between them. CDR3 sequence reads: CATQRSTDTQYF. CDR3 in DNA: TGTGCCACCCAACGGTCCACAGATACGCAGTATTTT.

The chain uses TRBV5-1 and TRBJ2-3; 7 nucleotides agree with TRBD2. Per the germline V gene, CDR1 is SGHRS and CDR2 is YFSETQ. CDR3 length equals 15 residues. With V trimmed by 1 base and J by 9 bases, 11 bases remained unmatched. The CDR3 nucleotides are TGCGCCAGCAGCTTGTTATCGGGAGGAGCTAAGACGCAGTATTTT. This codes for CASSLLSGGAKTQYF.

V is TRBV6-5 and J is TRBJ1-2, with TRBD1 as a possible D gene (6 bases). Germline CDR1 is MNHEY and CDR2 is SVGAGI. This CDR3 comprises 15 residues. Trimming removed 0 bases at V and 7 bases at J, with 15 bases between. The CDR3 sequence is CASSYSYRQEGGYTF. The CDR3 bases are TGTGCCAGCAGTTACTCCTACAGACAGGAAGGTGGCTACACCTTC.

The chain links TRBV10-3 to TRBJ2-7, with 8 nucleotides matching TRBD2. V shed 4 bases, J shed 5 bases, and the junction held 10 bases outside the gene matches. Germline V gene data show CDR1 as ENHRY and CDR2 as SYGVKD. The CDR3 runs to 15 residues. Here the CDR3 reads CAISGGKTSVHEQYF. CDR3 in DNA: TGTGCCATCAGTGGGGGAAAGACTAGCGTTCACGAGCAGTACTTC.

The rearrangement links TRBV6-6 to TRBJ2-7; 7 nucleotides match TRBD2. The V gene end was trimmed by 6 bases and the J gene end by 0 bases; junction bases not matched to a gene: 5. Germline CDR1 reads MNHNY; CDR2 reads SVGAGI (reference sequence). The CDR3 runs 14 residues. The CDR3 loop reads CASSPSGASYEQYF. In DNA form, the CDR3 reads TGTGCCAGCAGCCCTAGCGGAGCCTCCTACGAGCAGTACTTC.

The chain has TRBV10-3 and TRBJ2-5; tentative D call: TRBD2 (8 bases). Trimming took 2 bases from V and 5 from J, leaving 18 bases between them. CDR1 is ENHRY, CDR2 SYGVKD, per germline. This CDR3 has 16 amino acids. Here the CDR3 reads CAISEGRGTSSETQYF. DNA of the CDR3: TGTGCCATCAGTGAGGGCAGGGGGACTAGTTCGGAGACCCAGTACTTC.

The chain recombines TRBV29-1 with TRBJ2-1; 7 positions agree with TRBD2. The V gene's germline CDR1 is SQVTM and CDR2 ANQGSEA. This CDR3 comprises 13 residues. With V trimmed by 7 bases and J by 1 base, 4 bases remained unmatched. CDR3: CSGTGGSYNEQFF. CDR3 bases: TGCAGCGGAACGGGAGGTTCCTACAATGAGCAGTTCTTC.

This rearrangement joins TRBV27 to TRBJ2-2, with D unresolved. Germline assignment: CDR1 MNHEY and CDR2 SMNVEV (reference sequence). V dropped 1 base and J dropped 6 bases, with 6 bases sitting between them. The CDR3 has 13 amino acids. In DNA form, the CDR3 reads TGTGCCAGCAGTTTATATGTCGCCGGGGAGCTGTTTTTT. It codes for CASSLYVAGELFF.

In nucleotides, the CDR3 is TGCGCCAGCAGCTTGGTTCCAGCGGAGAGTTATGGCTACACCTTC. Protein sequence: CASSLVPAESYGYTF. This chain uses TRBV5-1 with TRBJ1-2; D call uncertain. CDR1 SGHRS and CDR2 YFSETQ come from the germline V gene. This CDR3 contains 15 residues. The V gene lost 0 bases and the J gene lost 5 bases, with 14 bases spanning the gap.

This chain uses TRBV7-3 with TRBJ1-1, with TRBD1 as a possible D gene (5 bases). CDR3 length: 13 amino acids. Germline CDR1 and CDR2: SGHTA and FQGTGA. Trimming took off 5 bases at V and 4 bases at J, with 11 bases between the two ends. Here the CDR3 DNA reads TGTGCCAGCAGCCAGATCGGGGGCACTGAAGCTTTCTTT. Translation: CASSQIGGTEAFF.

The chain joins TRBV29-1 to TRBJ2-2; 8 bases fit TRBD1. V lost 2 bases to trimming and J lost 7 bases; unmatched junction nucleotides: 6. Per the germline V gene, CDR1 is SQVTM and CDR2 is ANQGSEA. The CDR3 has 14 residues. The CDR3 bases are TGCAGCGTTGAAAGGACAGGGTGGATCGGGGAGCTGTTTTTT. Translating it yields CSVERTGWIGELFF.

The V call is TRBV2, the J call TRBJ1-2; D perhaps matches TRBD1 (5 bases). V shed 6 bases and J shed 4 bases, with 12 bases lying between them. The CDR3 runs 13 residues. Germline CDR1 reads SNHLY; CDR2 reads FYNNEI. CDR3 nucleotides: TGTGCCAGCAGAGACAGACCAGCCTATGGCTACACCTTC. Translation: CASRDRPAYGYTF.

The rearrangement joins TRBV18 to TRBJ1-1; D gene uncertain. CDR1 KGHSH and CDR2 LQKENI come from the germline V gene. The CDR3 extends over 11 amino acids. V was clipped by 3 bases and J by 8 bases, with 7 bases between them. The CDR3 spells CASSPGDEAFF. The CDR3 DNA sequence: TGTGCCAGCTCACCGGGAGACGAAGCTTTCTTT.